This T cell receptor (beta chain) was observed in a study of breast tumors, draining lymph nodes, adjacent tissues. General study points: Tumor repertoires ranked between lymph nodes and nontumor tissue in diversity, with V and J gene preferences. The data were judged consistent with most tumor T cells coming from lymph node and expanding in tumor. Luminal-like breast cancer showed significantly greater tumor-nontumor repertoire similarity than basal-like breast cancer did. The lymph node origin of tumor T cells was framed as consistent with a hypothesis, not demonstrated.

MiXCR, applied by TCRdb to the multiplex PCR reads, yields one record per CDR3 protein. The sample includes roughly 100,000 distinct CDR3 sequences, under 40% of them seen just once. Breast cancer patients provided tissue from their axillary draining lymph nodes. This clonotype has just one count. The antigen is not known. The junction and the germline gene differ at one end; a read error may be behind it. This CDR3 has 17 amino acids. Germline CDR1 MNHNY, CDR2 SVGAGI (reference sequence). The sample consisted of axillary lymph node tissue. The rearrangement links TRBV6-6 to TRBJ2-2; 7 nucleotides align to TRBD1. This receptor was identified in a female donor with breast cancer. Some clones in this sample may be carry-over from other donors' samples. The CDR3 sequence: CASSHSRGGRDTGELFF. The CDR3 region has the DNA TGTGCCAGCAGTCACTCGAGAGGGGGCCGAGACACCGGGGAGCTGTTTTTT.